This TCR beta chain was captured by sequencing in a study of shared clonotypes between healthy human individuals. Whole-study results and caveats: In contrast to clonotypes shared by all four donors, non-shared clonotypes had lower generation probabilities. A handful of donors showed sharing of 4.5% to 5% of naive CD4 clonotypes.

Note on this clone: Its antigen is still unknown.

Germline CDR1 reads SGHNT; CDR2 reads YYREEE (reference sequence). Trimming left V 4 bases short and J 2 bases short, with 15 bases between. This CDR3 has 15 amino acids. The protocol was immunoSEQ multiplex PCR, while the TCRdb copy is restricted to in-frame clones and leaves out a portion. There are some 1,600,000 clones in the sample; roughly 98% occur only once, and roughly 0.42% lies in the top ten. CD45RA+ naive and CD45RA-negative memory subsets were separated from CD4+ cells. The chain has TRBV5-4 and TRBJ2-5; D not certain. The TCR comes from a man aged 30 to 39 in good health. Sequencing was performed on naive CD4+ T cells sorted from blood. Documented subset: CD45RA+ positively selected. CDR3 protein: CASSPGMLGQETQYF. The CDR3 nucleotides are TGTGCCAGCAGCCCTGGGATGTTGGGACAAGAGACCCAGTACTTC. The whole variable domain, remainder taken from reference TRBV5-4 and TRBJ2-5, is ETGVTQSPTHLIKTRGQQVTLRCSSQSGHNTVSWYQQALGQGPQFIFQYYREEENGRGNFPPRFSGLQFPNYSSELNVNALELDDSALYLCASSPGMLGQETQYFGPGTRLLVL.